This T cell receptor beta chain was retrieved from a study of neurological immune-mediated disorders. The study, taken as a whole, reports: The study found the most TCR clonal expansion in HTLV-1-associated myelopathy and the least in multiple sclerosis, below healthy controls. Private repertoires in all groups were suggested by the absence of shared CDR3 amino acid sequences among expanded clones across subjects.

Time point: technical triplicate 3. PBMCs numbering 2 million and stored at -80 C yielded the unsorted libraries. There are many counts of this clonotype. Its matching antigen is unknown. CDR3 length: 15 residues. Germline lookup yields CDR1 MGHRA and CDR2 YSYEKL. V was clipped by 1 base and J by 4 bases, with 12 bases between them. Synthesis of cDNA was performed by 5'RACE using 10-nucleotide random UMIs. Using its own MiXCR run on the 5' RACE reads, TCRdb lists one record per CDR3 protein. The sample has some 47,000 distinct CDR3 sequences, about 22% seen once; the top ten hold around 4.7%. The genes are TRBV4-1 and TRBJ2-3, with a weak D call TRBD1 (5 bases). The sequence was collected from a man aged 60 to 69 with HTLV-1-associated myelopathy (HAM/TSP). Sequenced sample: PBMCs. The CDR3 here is CASSQVGSGSDTQYF. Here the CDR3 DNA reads TGCGCCAGCAGCCAAGTGGGGTCAGGGTCAGATACGCAGTATTTT.